A selection of T cell receptor beta chains follows, all from one sample in a study of OX40 agonist ivuxolimab in advanced cancers. Generated by immunoSEQ multiplex PCR, the TCRdb table keeps only in-frame clones and is missing some. The data contain around 66,000 clones, more than 80% of them singletons. Sequences were derived from CD4+ or CD8+ T cells sorted from blood, sampled in a trial of the OX40 agonist ivuxolimab. These receptors were obtained from an adult with an advanced solid tumor such as melanoma, head and neck, liver or kidney cancer. The CDR3 runs from the conserved cysteine through the conserved F or W. D genes are given only for firm matches. Rows give clone size only sometimes, using once, few, many, or a class for an expanded clone.

cdr3_aa cdr3_nt j_call d_call clone_size v_call
CASTGGVYGYTF TGTGCCAGTACAGGGGGTGTTTATGGCTACACCTTC TRBJ1-2 TRBD1 - TRBV19
CASSTGAIGEKLFF TGTGCCAGTAGTACTGGGGCCATTGGGGAAAAACTGTTTTTT TRBJ1-4 - - TRBV19
CASSSGLAGFEQFF TGCGCCAGCAGCTCGGGGCTAGCGGGATTTGAGCAGTTCTTC TRBJ2-1 TRBD2 - TRBV5-1
CASTRTTVTTSGSYGYTF TGTGCCAGCACCCGGACGACCGTTACCACGTCGGGTTCCTATGGCTACACCTTC TRBJ1-2 - once TRBV2
CASSLAGTGDYEQYF TGCGCCAGCAGCTTGGCCGGGACAGGGGACTACGAGCAGTACTTC TRBJ2-7 TRBD1 once TRBV5-1
CSVREREYEQYF TGCAGCGTTAGGGAGCGGGAGTACGAGCAGTACTTC TRBJ2-7 TRBD2 - TRBV29-1
CAWNLDTFSTQYF TGTGCCTGGAACCTGGACACCTTTTCGACCCAGTACTTC TRBJ2-5 - - TRBV30
CASSLIAGGSGELFF TGCGCCAGCAGCTTAATCGCGGGAGGCAGCGGGGAGCTGTTTTTT TRBJ2-2 TRBD2 few TRBV5-1
CASSLEKFNYGYTF TGTGCCAGCAGCTTGGAAAAATTTAACTATGGCTACACCTTC TRBJ1-2 - - TRBV5-4
CASSKVVGTFANTGELFF TGTGCCAGCAGCAAGGTTGTAGGAACTTTCGCGAACACCGGGGAGCTGTTTTTT TRBJ2-2 - - TRBV7-3
CASSSPASTDTQYF TGTGCCAGCAGCTCCCCTGCCAGCACAGATACGCAGTATTTT TRBJ2-3 - - TRBV7-2
CASSPQGAAGGPYETQYF TGCGCCAGCAGCCCACAGGGGGCAGCGGGAGGGCCGTATGAGACCCAGTACTTC TRBJ2-5 - - TRBV4-1
CASSPAAGGVWGQETQYF TGTGCTAGCAGCCCAGCAGCGGGAGGTGTTTGGGGACAAGAGACCCAGTACTTC TRBJ2-5 TRBD2 - TRBV7-7
CATKGQRNNSPLHF TGTGCCACAAAAGGACAGCGGAATAATTCACCCCTCCACTTT TRBJ1-6 - - TRBV2
CASSDRGADQPQHF TGTGCCAGCAGTGACCGGGGGGCCGATCAGCCCCAGCATTTT TRBJ1-5 - - TRBV2
CSVVREGGDYGYTF TGCAGCGTGGTACGCGAGGGAGGCGACTATGGCTACACCTTC TRBJ1-2 - once TRBV29-1
CASSLLAFNEQFF TGTGCCAGCAGCTTGCTAGCTTTCAATGAGCAGTTCTTC TRBJ2-1 - - TRBV7-9
CAWSKSLGGRPLYNEQFF TGTGCCTGGAGTAAATCTTTAGGTGGGAGGCCGCTTTACAATGAGCAGTTCTTC TRBJ2-1 - few TRBV30
CASKQSYEQYF TGTGCCAGCAAACAGTCCTACGAGCAGTACTTC TRBJ2-7 - - TRBV2
CARSLIGYRAAGYGYTF TGTGCCAGAAGCTTGATTGGGTATAGGGCCGCGGGGTATGGCTACACCTTC TRBJ1-2 - - TRBV5-3
CASSHTSGAKWDTQYF TGTGCCAGCAGCCATACTAGCGGGGCGAAATGGGATACGCAGTATTTT TRBJ2-3 TRBD2 - TRBV5-4
CASSFYRASQETQYF TGTGCCAGCAGTTTTTACCGGGCGAGCCAAGAGACCCAGTACTTC TRBJ2-5 - - TRBV27
CATSRDRGSNQPQHF TGTGCCACCAGCAGAGACAGGGGTAGCAATCAGCCCCAGCATTTT TRBJ1-5 - - TRBV15
CASSGSTGSTDTQYF TGTGCCAGCAGCGGATCGACAGGGAGCACAGATACGCAGTATTTT TRBJ2-3 TRBD1 - TRBV6-1
CASSPPHLAGNNEQFF TGTGCCAGCTCACCACCGCATCTAGCGGGAAACAATGAGCAGTTCTTC TRBJ2-1 TRBD2 - TRBV18
CASSKTPNLPGRGKGNGYTF TGTGCCAGCAGCAAAACCCCTAACCTACCGGGACGCGGGAAGGGGAATGGCTACACCTTC TRBJ1-2 - - TRBV21-1
CASSDSLDRTPTRSGETQYF TGTGCCAGCAGTGACTCCCTAGACAGGACCCCCACCAGATCCGGGGAGACCCAGTACTTC TRBJ2-5 - - TRBV6-4
CASSASSEQFF TGTGCCAGCAGCGCCTCTAGTGAGCAGTTCTTC TRBJ2-1 - - TRBV7-6
CASSPDLYEQYF TGTGCCAGCAGCCCGGACCTTTACGAGCAGTACTTC TRBJ2-7 - - TRBV5-5
CASSWHRGQGSEAFF TGTGCCAGCAGCTGGCATCGTGGACAGGGGTCTGAAGCTTTCTTT TRBJ1-1 TRBD1 - TRBV5-4
CASSLWRFGNRNEQFF TGTGCCAGCAGCTTGTGGCGGTTTGGGAACAGGAATGAGCAGTTCTTC TRBJ2-1 - - TRBV7-8
CASSEGTNYEQYF TGCGCCAGCAGTGAGGGGACGAACTACGAGCAGTACTTC TRBJ2-7 - - TRBV10-2
CASSPTGSEQYF TGTGCCAGCAGCCCGACAGGGTCCGAGCAGTACTTC TRBJ2-7 TRBD1 - TRBV7-2
CASSFGQAASTDTQYF TGCGCCAGCAGCTTCGGACAGGCCGCTAGCACAGATACGCAGTATTTT TRBJ2-3 TRBD1 - TRBV5-1
CASSGTESLYEQYF TGTGCCAGCAGTGGGACGGAATCCCTCTACGAGCAGTACTTC TRBJ2-7 - - TRBV28
CASSFGGSSSDTQYF TGTGCCAGCAGTTTCGGCGGGAGTAGCTCAGATACGCAGTATTTT TRBJ2-3 TRBD2 - TRBV5-4
CAWSRAAGVTHEQYF TGTGCCTGGAGTAGGGCAGCGGGAGTAACCCACGAGCAGTACTTC TRBJ2-7 TRBD2 - TRBV30
CASSPRLAGVNEQFF TGTGCCAGCAGCCCCCGACTAGCGGGAGTCAATGAGCAGTTCTTC TRBJ2-1 TRBD2 - TRBV5-4
CAISDRRDTEAFF TGTGCCATCAGTGACAGGCGGGACACTGAAGCTTTCTTT TRBJ1-1 - - TRBV10-3
CASSQGDRSGEQYF TGTGCCAGCAGTCAAGGAGATAGGTCCGGGGAGCAGTACTTC TRBJ2-7 - - TRBV28
CASSLGGRSTDTQYF TGCGCCAGCAGCTTGGGCGGGAGGAGCACAGATACGCAGTATTTT TRBJ2-3 TRBD2 - TRBV5-1
CASSKDRNTGELFF TGTGCCAGCAGCAAGGACAGGAACACCGGGGAGCTGTTTTTT TRBJ2-2 - - TRBV2
CASSLEGQGYSPLHF TGCGCCAGCAGCTTGGAGGGACAGGGGTATTCACCCCTCCACTTT TRBJ1-6 TRBD1 - TRBV5-1
CASSPYEQYF TGTGCCAGCTCTCCGTACGAGCAGTACTTC TRBJ2-7 - - TRBV2
CASTTSPYNEQFF TGTGCCAGCACCACTAGCCCCTACAATGAGCAGTTCTTC TRBJ2-1 - - TRBV7-9
CASSSLGGQGAGEQYF TGTGCCAGCAGTTCACTGGGGGGACAGGGGGCTGGGGAGCAGTACTTC TRBJ2-7 TRBD1 - TRBV5-5
CASSPSKRPQETQYF TGTGCCAGCAGCCCAAGTAAGCGCCCCCAAGAGACCCAGTACTTC TRBJ2-5 - - TRBV11-1
CASSLLAGVFDTQYF TGTGCCAGCAGCTTACTAGCGGGAGTGTTTGATACGCAGTATTTT TRBJ2-3 TRBD2 - TRBV7-3
CASRGLAGAAGELFF TGTGCCAGCAGGGGCCTAGCGGGAGCGGCCGGGGAGCTGTTTTTT TRBJ2-2 TRBD2 - TRBV27
CASTPTAWWTGELFF TGTGCCAGCACGCCGACAGCCTGGTGGACCGGGGAGCTGTTTTTT TRBJ2-2 - once TRBV27
CASSSDRVGQPQHF TGTGCCAGCTCATCAGACAGGGTAGGTCAGCCCCAGCATTTT TRBJ1-5 TRBD1 - TRBV18
CASSQDWGGDTQYF TGCGCCAGCAGCCAAGATTGGGGGGGAGATACGCAGTATTTT TRBJ2-3 TRBD2 - TRBV4-1
CASSSFAGGNTEAFF TGTGCCAGCAGTTCGTTTGCGGGTGGGAACACTGAAGCTTTCTTT TRBJ1-1 - - TRBV28
CASSTGLGRDLDTQYF TGTGCCAGCAGTACCGGACTAGGGAGGGACCTGGATACGCAGTATTTT TRBJ2-3 TRBD2 - TRBV7-2
CASSGGDSNQPQHF TGTGCCAGCAGTGGGGGGGATAGCAATCAGCCCCAGCATTTT TRBJ1-5 - - TRBV9